Described below is a single TCR beta chain sequence and its context. This sample is drawn from a study of blood T cell repertoires in COVID-19. Study details: Italy, Spain and the United States were the sources of the convalescent and acute COVID-19 samples. PBMCs, B-cell-depleted T cells, or T cells were the source of the cDNA or gDNA that made up the material.

This CDR3 is built from 13 residues. CDR1 and CDR2 (germline): KGHDR, SFDVKD. The ends lost 3 bases at V and 7 bases at J; junction bases unmatched: 2. Original data processing: Amplification with reference gene primers provided the estimates of nucleated cell counts. Profiling relied on immunoSEQ multiplex PCR, and the TCRdb table lists in-frame clones only, not all of them. V and J calls and clone size follow that table, whereas D and trimming were derived from the DNA. The sample contains hundreds of thousands of clones, roughly 86% of which appear only once. The sequence derives from a woman aged 30 to 39 who had recovered from COVID-19. The sequencing input was peripheral blood. The chain couples TRBV24-1 to TRBJ1-2, with 9 bases lining up with TRBD1. The CDR3 is CATSDTGGLGYTF. CDR3 sequence (DNA): TGTGCCACCAGTGATACAGGGGGCCTTGGCTACACCTTC.